Listed below are T cell receptor beta chains from one sample, sequenced in a study of cytomegalovirus exposure and HLA in healthy donors. TCRdb keeps only in-frame clones here, not all; method: immunoSEQ multiplex PCR. The table records roughly 180,000 clones, 81% of them present only once. Sequencing was done on a sample of PBMCs. All receptors come from a woman aged 18-29 years in good health and CMV-seropositive. CDR3s include the opening cysteine and the closing phenylalanine or tryptophan.

v_gene,len,j_gene,CDR3aa
TRBV27,15,TRBJ2-5,CASSSQGQGVMKQYF
TRBV14,16,TRBJ2-5,CASSQELSTAQETQYF
TRBV7-2,15,TRBJ2-7,CASSKDRGGYYEQYF
TRBV7-9,14,TRBJ1-1,CASSLKGANTEAFF
TRBV5-1,16,TRBJ1-4,CASSSGTGSRDEKLFF
TRBV5-1,15,TRBJ2-4,CASSTGGGEENIQYF
TRBV11-2,15,TRBJ2-3,CASSGVGGGKDTQYF
TRBV19,14,TRBJ1-2,CASRTGNRGNGYTF
TRBV6-6,12,TRBJ2-1,CASRNQGSEQFF
TRBV7-2,16,TRBJ1-6,CASSLYGGIKGSPLHF
TRBV27,15,TRBJ2-5,CASSPTPGEQETQYF
TRBV28,14,TRBJ2-7,CASTPGHFSYEQYF
TRBV6-1,15,TRBJ2-4,CASSLTYSAKNIQYF
TRBV14,14,TRBJ2-1,CASSQDRSYNEQFF
TRBV7-9,13,TRBJ1-1,CSSSLGPLTEAFF
TRBV6-1,15,TRBJ2-5,CASSFTSGGSETQYF
TRBV25-1,14,TRBJ2-2,CASSATHDTGELFF
TRBV5-6,15,TRBJ1-1,CASSKRQGSATEAFF
TRBV19,15,TRBJ2-1,CASSILGDSYNEQFF
TRBV15,13,TRBJ2-7,CATRGQGTYEQYF
TRBV4-3,15,TRBJ1-2,CASSPMDKDNYGYTF
TRBV4-2,16,TRBJ2-6,CASSQDRESGANVLTF
TRBV5-1,16,TRBJ1-1,CASSPMGGMGNTEAFF
TRBV5-1,16,TRBJ2-2,CASNLDRGPYTGELFF
TRBV29-1,13,TRBJ2-7,CSVDSEPFYEQYF
TRBV9,16,TRBJ2-1,CASSPRGAGGHNEQFF
TRBV4-3,15,TRBJ2-6,CASSHSVSGANVLTF
TRBV6-5,13,TRBJ2-1,CASSYGSEDEQFF
TRBV18,17,TRBJ1-2,CASSPRLQGSSNYGYTF
TRBV6-5,14,TRBJ2-2,CASRLRVYSGELFF
TRBV5-4,12,TRBJ2-7,CASSLTGYEQYF
TRBV6-5,13,TRBJ2-1,CASSYTLYNEQFF
TRBV7-9,12,TRBJ1-5,CASSLDRGSQHF
TRBV19,13,TRBJ1-4,CASAPEAREKLFF
TRBV18,18,TRBJ2-1,CASSKTGTAPGSYNEQFF
TRBV6-1,17,TRBJ1-2,CASSEVLARDRDLGYTF
TRBV6-5,13,TRBJ1-2,CASSEEQGDGYTF
TRBV27,14,TRBJ1-1,CASSLLTQNTEAFF
TRBV28,16,TRBJ2-5,CASSLAIAGGQETQYF
TRBV10-2,15,TRBJ1-5,CASSEGDRSLQPQHF
TRBV4-2,15,TRBJ2-1,CASSQASTYKDEQFF
TRBV6-1,15,TRBJ2-1,CASSEVLAGGEEQFF
TRBV7-2,16,TRBJ2-3,CASSLSWDRVGDTQYF
TRBV7-9,17,TRBJ1-5,CASSLGSGGWVNQPQHF
TRBV6-5,15,TRBJ1-5,CASSRGRGGNQPQHF